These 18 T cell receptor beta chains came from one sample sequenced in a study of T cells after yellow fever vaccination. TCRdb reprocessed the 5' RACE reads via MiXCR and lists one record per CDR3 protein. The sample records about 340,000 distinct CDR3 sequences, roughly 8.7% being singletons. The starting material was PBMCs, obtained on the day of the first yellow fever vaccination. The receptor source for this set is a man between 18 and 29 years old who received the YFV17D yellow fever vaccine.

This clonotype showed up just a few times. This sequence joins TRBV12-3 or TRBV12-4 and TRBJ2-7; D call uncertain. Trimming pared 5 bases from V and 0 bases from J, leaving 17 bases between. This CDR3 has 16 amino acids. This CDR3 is CASSPYPDRSSYEQYF. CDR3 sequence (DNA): TGTGCCAGCAGTCCTTACCCGGACCGGAGCTCCTACGAGCAGTACTTC.

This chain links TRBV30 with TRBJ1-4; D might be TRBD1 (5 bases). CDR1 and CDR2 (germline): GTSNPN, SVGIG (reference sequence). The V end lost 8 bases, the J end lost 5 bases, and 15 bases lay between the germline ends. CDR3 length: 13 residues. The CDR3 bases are TGTGCCACGAACCGGAGACAGAATGAAAAACTGTTTTTT. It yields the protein CATNRRQNEKLFF.

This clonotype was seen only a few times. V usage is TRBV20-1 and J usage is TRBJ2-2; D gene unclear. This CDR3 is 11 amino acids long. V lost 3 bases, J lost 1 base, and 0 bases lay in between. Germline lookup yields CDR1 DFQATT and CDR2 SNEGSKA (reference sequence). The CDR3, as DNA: TGCAGTGCTAGGAACACCGGGGAGCTGTTTTTT. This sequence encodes CSARNTGELFF.

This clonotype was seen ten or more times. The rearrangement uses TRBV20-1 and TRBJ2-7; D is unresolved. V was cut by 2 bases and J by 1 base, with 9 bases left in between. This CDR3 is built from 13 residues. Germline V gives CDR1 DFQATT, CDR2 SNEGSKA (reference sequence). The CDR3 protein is CSARIAGSYEQYF. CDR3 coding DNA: TGCAGTGCTAGAATTGCAGGATCCTACGAGCAGTACTTC.

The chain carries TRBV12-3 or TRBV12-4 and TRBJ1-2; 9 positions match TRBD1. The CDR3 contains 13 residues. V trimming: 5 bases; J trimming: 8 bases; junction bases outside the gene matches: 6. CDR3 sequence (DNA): TGTGCCAGCAGTCGGGACAGGGTTCACGGCTACACCTTC. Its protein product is CASSRDRVHGYTF.

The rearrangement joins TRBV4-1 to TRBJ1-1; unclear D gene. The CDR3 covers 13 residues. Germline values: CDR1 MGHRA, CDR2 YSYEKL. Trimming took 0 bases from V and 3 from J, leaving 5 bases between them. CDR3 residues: CASSQEFHTEAFF. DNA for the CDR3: TGCGCCAGCAGCCAAGAGTTTCACACTGAAGCTTTCTTT.

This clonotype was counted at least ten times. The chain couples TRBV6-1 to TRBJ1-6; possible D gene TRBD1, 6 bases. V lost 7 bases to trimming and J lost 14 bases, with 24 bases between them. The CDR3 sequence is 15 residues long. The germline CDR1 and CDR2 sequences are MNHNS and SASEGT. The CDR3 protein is CASTGEGDGGRALHF. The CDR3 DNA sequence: TGTGCCAGCACTGGAGAGGGGGACGGGGGTAGAGCCCTCCACTTT.

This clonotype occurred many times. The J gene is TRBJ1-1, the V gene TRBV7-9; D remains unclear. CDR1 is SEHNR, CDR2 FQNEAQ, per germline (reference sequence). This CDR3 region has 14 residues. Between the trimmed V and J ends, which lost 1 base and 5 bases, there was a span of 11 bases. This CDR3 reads CASSLDPVGTEAFF. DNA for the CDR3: TGTGCCAGCAGCTTAGATCCCGTAGGGACTGAAGCTTTCTTT.

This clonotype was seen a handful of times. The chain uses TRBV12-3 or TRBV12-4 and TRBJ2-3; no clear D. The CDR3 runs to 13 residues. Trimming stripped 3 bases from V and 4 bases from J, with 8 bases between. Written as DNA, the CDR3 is TGTGCCAGCAGTTTCAGAATTCCAGATACGCAGTATTTT. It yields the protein CASSFRIPDTQYF.

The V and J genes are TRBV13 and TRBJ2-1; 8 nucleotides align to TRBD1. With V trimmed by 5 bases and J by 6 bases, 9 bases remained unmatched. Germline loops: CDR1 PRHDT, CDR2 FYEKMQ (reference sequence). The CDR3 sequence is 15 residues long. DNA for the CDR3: TGTGCCAGCAGCCACCCCTCCGGACAGGGCAATGAGCAGTTCTTC. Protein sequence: CASSHPSGQGNEQFF.

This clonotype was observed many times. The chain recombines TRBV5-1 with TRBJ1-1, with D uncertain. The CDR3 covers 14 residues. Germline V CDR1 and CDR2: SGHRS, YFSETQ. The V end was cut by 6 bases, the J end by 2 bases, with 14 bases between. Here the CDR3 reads CASKGQTLNTEAFF. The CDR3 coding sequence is TGCGCCAGCAAAGGTCAAACTCTAAACACTGAAGCTTTCTTT.

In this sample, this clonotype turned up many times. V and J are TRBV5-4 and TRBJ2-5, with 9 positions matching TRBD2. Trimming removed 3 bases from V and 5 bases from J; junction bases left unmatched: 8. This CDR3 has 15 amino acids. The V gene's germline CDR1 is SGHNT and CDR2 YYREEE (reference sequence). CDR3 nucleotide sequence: TGTGCCAGCAGCTCTAGCGGGGCATCGCTCGAGACCCAGTACTTC. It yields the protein CASSSSGASLETQYF.

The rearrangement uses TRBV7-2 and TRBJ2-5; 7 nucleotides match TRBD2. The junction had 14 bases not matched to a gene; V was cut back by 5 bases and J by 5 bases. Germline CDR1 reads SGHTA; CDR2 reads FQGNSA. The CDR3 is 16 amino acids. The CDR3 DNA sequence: TGTGCCAGCAGCCTCACCGTGGGACTAACCGGGGAGACCCAGTACTTC. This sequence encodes CASSLTVGLTGETQYF.

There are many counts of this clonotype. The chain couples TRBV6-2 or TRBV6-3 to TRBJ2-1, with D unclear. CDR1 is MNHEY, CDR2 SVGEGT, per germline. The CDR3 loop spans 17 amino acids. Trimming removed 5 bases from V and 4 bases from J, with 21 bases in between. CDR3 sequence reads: CASSVASVADPYNEQFF. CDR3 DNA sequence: TGTGCCAGCAGTGTCGCGTCCGTGGCAGACCCATACAATGAGCAGTTCTTC.

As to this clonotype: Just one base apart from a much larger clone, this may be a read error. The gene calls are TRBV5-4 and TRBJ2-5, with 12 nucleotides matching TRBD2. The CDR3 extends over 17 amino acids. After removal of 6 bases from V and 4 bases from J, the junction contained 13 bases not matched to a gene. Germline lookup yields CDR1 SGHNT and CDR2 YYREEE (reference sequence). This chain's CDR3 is CASTSPGLAGFGETQYF. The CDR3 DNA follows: TGTGCCAGCACCTCCCCCGGACTAGCGGGGTTTGGAGAGACCCAGTACTTC.

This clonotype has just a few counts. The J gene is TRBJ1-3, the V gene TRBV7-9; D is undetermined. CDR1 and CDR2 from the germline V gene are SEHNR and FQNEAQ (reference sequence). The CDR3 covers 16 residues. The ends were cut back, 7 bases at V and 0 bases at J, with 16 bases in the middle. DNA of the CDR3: TGTGCCAGCAACCAATGGGTCGGAATCTCTGGAAACACCATATATTTT. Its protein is CASNQWVGISGNTIYF.

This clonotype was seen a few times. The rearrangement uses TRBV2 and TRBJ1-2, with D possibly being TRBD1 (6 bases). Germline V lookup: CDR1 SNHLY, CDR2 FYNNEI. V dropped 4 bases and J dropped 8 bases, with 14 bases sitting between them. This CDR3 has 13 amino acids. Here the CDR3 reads CASSVTGFRGYTF. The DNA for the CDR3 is TGTGCCAGCAGTGTCACAGGGTTTCGGGGCTACACCTTC.

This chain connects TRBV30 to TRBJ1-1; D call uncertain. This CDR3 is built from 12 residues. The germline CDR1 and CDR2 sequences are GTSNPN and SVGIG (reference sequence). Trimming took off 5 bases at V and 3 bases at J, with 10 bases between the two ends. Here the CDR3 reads CAWDPGYTEAFF. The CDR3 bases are TGTGCCTGGGACCCGGGCTACACTGAAGCTTTCTTT.